The clone carrying this T cell receptor beta chain was seen ten or more times. The antigen is undetermined. This record comes from a study of T cells in Graves' hyperthyroidism and ophthalmopathy. Study outcomes and limitations: Ophthalmopathy was told apart from stable hyperthyroidism by a 13 V-J model.

Trimming took 3 bases from V and 2 from J, leaving 7 bases between them. Germline values: CDR1 MNHNS, CDR2 SASEGT. The CDR3 covers 14 residues. What was amplified from RNA transcripts were TCR beta CDR3 regions. First-round RT-PCR targeting the TCR CDR3 was performed with the HTBI primer set. TCRdb re-called the multiplex PCR reads through MiXCR, storing one row per CDR3 protein. The sample shows almost 250,000 distinct CDR3 sequences, around 24% of them seen only once. The gene calls are TRBV6-1 and TRBJ2-2, with D uncertain. The sample consisted of blood. This sequence was found in a woman in her 40s with Graves' ophthalmopathy. This CDR3 is CASSDRFNTGELFF. Written as DNA, the CDR3 is TGTGCCAGCAGTGACAGGTTTAACACCGGGGAGCTGTTTTTT.